A selection of T cell receptor beta chains follows, all from one sample in a study of blood T cells in healthy people across ages. TCRdb reprocessed the 5' RACE reads with MiXCR, giving one entry per CDR3 protein. The data contain some 760,000 distinct CDR3 sequences, around 25% of them singletons. This sample was also put to use in a study of T cells of mothers and their children.

Source material: blood. The receptor set was obtained from a boy younger than 18 in good health. Each CDR3 is given with its conserved first and last residue. The order of the fields is J gene, clone size, V gene, D gene, CDR3 protein, CDR3 DNA. The D gene is left open where the match is weak. Clone size is not always given. Where it is, it says once, few, many or a class for expanded clones.

j_gene: TRBJ2-1
abundance: few
v_gene: TRBV7-2
d_gene: NA
CDR3aa: CASSFIRNEQFF
CDR3nt: TGTGCCAGCAGCTTTATTCGAAATGAGCAGTTCTTC

j_gene: TRBJ2-2
abundance: NA
v_gene: TRBV28
d_gene: NA
CDR3aa: CASSQTRQGSESAGELFF
CDR3nt: TGTGCCAGCAGTCAAACCCGGCAGGGGTCGGAGTCCGCCGGGGAGCTGTTTTTT

j_gene: TRBJ2-5
abundance: few
v_gene: TRBV4-1
d_gene: NA
CDR3aa: CASSQNGQYQETQYF
CDR3nt: TGCGCCAGCAGCCAAAATGGACAGTACCAAGAGACCCAGTACTTC

j_gene: TRBJ1-1
abundance: NA
v_gene: TRBV28
d_gene: NA
CDR3aa: CASSSPINTEAFF
CDR3nt: TGTGCCAGCAGTTCTCCGATCAACACTGAAGCTTTCTTT

j_gene: TRBJ2-1
abundance: few
v_gene: TRBV3-1
d_gene: TRBD2
CDR3aa: CASSSTSGGPNEQFF
CDR3nt: TGTGCCAGCAGCTCCACTAGCGGGGGGCCAAATGAGCAGTTCTTC

j_gene: TRBJ1-3
abundance: few
v_gene: TRBV12-3/TRBV12-4
d_gene: NA
CDR3aa: CASLSAGRYGNTIYF
CDR3nt: TGTGCCAGCCTCTCAGCAGGGCGGTACGGAAACACCATATATTTT

j_gene: TRBJ2-5
abundance: once
v_gene: TRBV7-2
d_gene: NA
CDR3aa: CASSFWPKETQYF
CDR3nt: TGTGCCAGCAGCTTTTGGCCTAAAGAGACCCAGTACTTC

j_gene: TRBJ2-1
abundance: NA
v_gene: TRBV9
d_gene: NA
CDR3aa: CASSSNLERNEQFF
CDR3nt: TGTGCCAGCAGCTCCAACCTGGAGAGGAATGAGCAGTTCTTC

j_gene: TRBJ2-1
abundance: many
v_gene: TRBV7-2
d_gene: TRBD2
CDR3aa: CASSLAGGLYNEQFF
CDR3nt: TGTGCCAGCTCCCTAGCGGGGGGGCTATACAATGAGCAGTTCTTC

j_gene: TRBJ2-5
abundance: NA
v_gene: TRBV12-3/TRBV12-4
d_gene: TRBD2
CDR3aa: CASRRAGSQETQYF
CDR3nt: TGTGCCAGCAGGAGAGCGGGATCCCAAGAGACCCAGTACTTC

j_gene: TRBJ2-5
abundance: few
v_gene: TRBV6-5
d_gene: TRBD1
CDR3aa: CASRARQGETQYF
CDR3nt: TGTGCCAGCAGGGCCAGACAGGGAGAGACCCAGTACTTC

j_gene: TRBJ2-3
abundance: NA
v_gene: TRBV2
d_gene: NA
CDR3aa: CASTWDSTDTQYF
CDR3nt: TGTGCCAGCACTTGGGACAGCACAGATACGCAGTATTTT

j_gene: TRBJ1-1
abundance: NA
v_gene: TRBV28
d_gene: NA
CDR3aa: CASSLWIMNTEAFF
CDR3nt: TGTGCCAGCAGTTTATGGATTATGAACACTGAAGCTTTCTTT

j_gene: TRBJ2-7
abundance: NA
v_gene: TRBV14
d_gene: NA
CDR3aa: CASSQTFHPFSEQYF
CDR3nt: TGTGCCAGCAGCCAAACTTTTCATCCCTTCTCCGAGCAGTACTTC

j_gene: TRBJ2-7
abundance: NA
v_gene: TRBV29-1
d_gene: NA
CDR3aa: CSVDGGTYEQYF
CDR3nt: TGCAGCGTTGATGGGGGGACCTACGAGCAGTACTTC

j_gene: TRBJ2-7
abundance: NA
v_gene: TRBV29-1
d_gene: TRBD2
CDR3aa: CSARTSGDYEQYF
CDR3nt: TGCAGCGCCCGGACTAGCGGGGACTACGAGCAGTACTTC

j_gene: TRBJ2-7
abundance: few
v_gene: TRBV5-1
d_gene: NA
CDR3aa: CASSPGTNTYEQYF
CDR3nt: TGCGCCAGCAGCCCCGGGACAAACACCTACGAGCAGTACTTC

j_gene: TRBJ2-3
abundance: NA
v_gene: TRBV4-2
d_gene: NA
CDR3aa: CASSQGLKNTDTQYF
CDR3nt: TGTGCCAGCAGCCAAGGACTGAAAAACACAGATACGCAGTATTTT

j_gene: TRBJ2-1
abundance: NA
v_gene: TRBV6-6
d_gene: NA
CDR3aa: CASSSTMPGEQFF
CDR3nt: TGTGCCAGCAGTTCGACCATGCCGGGTGAGCAGTTCTTC

j_gene: TRBJ2-1
abundance: NA
v_gene: TRBV29-1
d_gene: TRBD2
CDR3aa: CSVASGSNEQFF
CDR3nt: TGCAGCGTTGCTAGCGGGAGCAATGAGCAGTTCTTC

j_gene: TRBJ2-3
abundance: NA
v_gene: TRBV4-3
d_gene: TRBD2
CDR3aa: CASSQGIAGGTDTQYF
CDR3nt: TGCGCCAGCAGCCAAGGAATAGCGGGGGGTACAGATACGCAGTATTTT

j_gene: TRBJ2-1
abundance: few
v_gene: TRBV7-8
d_gene: NA
CDR3aa: CASSWELEGWFF
CDR3nt: TGTGCCAGCAGCTGGGAACTTGAAGGATGGTTCTTC

j_gene: TRBJ2-7
abundance: few
v_gene: TRBV12-3/TRBV12-4
d_gene: NA
CDR3aa: CASSSRQASYEQYF
CDR3nt: TGTGCCAGCAGTTCCAGACAGGCTTCCTACGAGCAGTACTTC

j_gene: TRBJ1-3
abundance: few
v_gene: TRBV9
d_gene: NA
CDR3aa: CASSVEEETSGNTIYF
CDR3nt: TGTGCCAGCAGCGTAGAGGAGGAGACCTCTGGAAACACCATATATTTT

j_gene: TRBJ1-5
abundance: few
v_gene: TRBV15
d_gene: NA
CDR3aa: CATSRVPGSQPQHF
CDR3nt: TGTGCCACCAGCAGAGTTCCGGGTTCGCAGCCCCAGCATTTT

j_gene: TRBJ1-1
abundance: NA
v_gene: TRBV18
d_gene: TRBD1
CDR3aa: CASSPNQGTGVNTEAFF
CDR3nt: TGTGCCAGCTCACCGAACCAAGGGACAGGGGTGAACACTGAAGCTTTCTTT